The 8 T cell receptor beta chains presented below share a single source sample, sequenced in a study of T cells in Graves' hyperthyroidism and ophthalmopathy. Template material for amplifying TCR beta CDR3 regions consisted of RNA transcripts. First-round RT-PCR with HTBI primers amplified the TCR CDR3 region. One entry per CDR3 protein results from TCRdb running MiXCR on the multiplex PCR reads. This sample has some 440,000 distinct CDR3 sequences, with around a sixth found just once. Sequencing was performed on blood. All receptors derive from a young woman with Graves' hyperthyroidism.

This clonotype came up many times. The chain couples TRBV29-1 to TRBJ2-1, with 9 bases aligning to TRBD2. Germline CDR1 and CDR2: SQVTM and ANQGSEA. V dropped 0 bases and J dropped 1; count of bases not matched to a gene: 10. The CDR3 covers 18 residues. The CDR3 spells CSVEELSGRSLSYNEQFF. The CDR3 DNA follows: TGCAGCGTTGAAGAACTCAGCGGGAGGTCGCTTTCCTACAATGAGCAGTTCTTC.

CDR3 DNA sequence: TGCGCCAGCACCTCACGGAGAGGGAGGGCCGGGAATGAGCAGTTCTTC. The encoded protein is CASTSRRGRAGNEQFF. The chain recombines TRBV4-1 with TRBJ2-1; 7 bases fit TRBD2. J lost 7 bases, V lost 7 bases, and 16 bases had no gene match. Germline loops: CDR1 MGHRA, CDR2 YSYEKL. CDR3 size: 16 residues.

This clonotype was counted ten times or more. The V gene is TRBV5-8, the J gene TRBJ2-5; TRBD1 agrees at 10 bases. V lost 1 base, J lost 3 bases, and 3 bases stayed unmatched. This CDR3 has 15 amino acids. Germline CDR1 SGHTS, CDR2 YDEGEE. In DNA form, the CDR3 reads TGTGCCAGCAGCTTGTTGACAGGGGGCAAAGAGACCCAGTACTTC. Translating it yields CASSLLTGGKETQYF. The entire variable domain, with the rest obtained from reference TRBV5-8 and TRBJ2-5, is as follows: EAGVTQSPTHLIKTRGQQATLRCSPISGHTSVYWYQQALGLGLQFLLWYDEGEERNRGNFPPRFSGRQFPNYSSELNVNALELEDSALYLCASSLLTGGKETQYFGPGTRLLVL.

This clonotype has more than one count but fewer than ten. The chain recombines TRBV20-1 with TRBJ1-5; the D is unclear. Germline V CDR1 and CDR2: DFQATT, SNEGSKA (reference sequence). V was pared by 6 bases and J by 1 base, with 7 bases between. The CDR3 extends over 12 amino acids. In DNA, the CDR3 is TGCAGTGCCGCTGACAGCAATCAGCCCCAGCATTTT. Amino acid sequence: CSAADSNQPQHF.

In nucleotides, the CDR3 is TGCAGTGCTCCGACAGGGGGCGGTCAGCCCCAGCATTTT. This codes for CSAPTGGGQPQHF. The chain carries TRBV20-1 and TRBJ1-5, with 10 bases aligning to TRBD1. In germline, CDR1 is DFQATT, CDR2 SNEGSKA (reference sequence). The J segment lost 6 bases and the V segment lost 5 bases, leaving 4 bases of the junction unmatched. The CDR3 runs 13 residues.

The chain carries TRBV12-3 or TRBV12-4 and TRBJ1-2; D gene unclear. The CDR3 is 15 residues long. The germline V and J ends were trimmed by 4 bases and 6 bases, with 18 bases remaining between them. CDR3 sequence reads: CASSSAAGVGDGYTF. The CDR3 DNA reads as TGTGCCAGCAGTTCCGCCGCAGGAGTCGGAGATGGCTACACCTTC.

In its sample, this clonotype was seen many times. This rearrangement joins TRBV11-2 to TRBJ2-2; 13 bases align to TRBD2. Trimming cost V 6 bases and J 1 base; bases outside gene matches: 2. CDR3 length equals 16 residues. Germline V lookup: CDR1 SGHAT, CDR2 FQNNGV. The CDR3 here is CASRWTSGGNTGELFF. The CDR3 coding sequence is TGTGCCAGCAGATGGACTAGCGGGGGGAACACCGGGGAGCTGTTTTTT. The full variable domain, completed using reference TRBV11-2 and TRBJ2-2, is EAGVAQSPRYKIIEKRQSVAFWCNPISGHATLYWYQQILGQGPKLLIQFQNNGVVDDSQLPKDRFSAERLKGVDSTLKIQPAKLEDSAVYLCASRWTSGGNTGELFFGEGSRLTVL.

The J gene is TRBJ2-7, the V gene TRBV6-5; D might be TRBD2 (6 bases). With 0 bases removed from V and 4 bases from J, the gap between germline ends came to 13 bases. The length of the CDR3 is 15 residues. Germline assignment: CDR1 MNHEY and CDR2 SVGAGI. CDR3 in amino acids: CASSYSRDWGYEQYF. The CDR3 nucleotides are TGTGCCAGCAGTTACTCGAGGGACTGGGGGTACGAGCAGTACTTC.